This entry is about one T cell receptor (beta chain). CDR1 is SGHVS, CDR2 FQNEAQ, per germline. V lost 3 bases and J lost 0, with 12 bases in between. The CDR3 runs 15 residues. This entry belongs to a study of blood T cell repertoires in COVID-19. Study overall: The United States, Italy and Spain supplied acute and convalescent COVID-19 samples.

Profiling relied on immunoSEQ multiplex PCR, and the TCRdb table lists in-frame clones only, not all of them. This sample has approximately 200,000 clones, with approximately 90% found just once. Material for sequencing was peripheral blood. The chain joins TRBV7-8 to TRBJ2-7, with a weak D call TRBD2 (6 bases). The sequence came from a man between 70 and 80 years old with active or convalescent COVID-19. Written as DNA, the CDR3 is TGTGCCAGCAGCTTTGGGGGGACGCGCTCCTACGAGCAGTACTTC. Translation gives CASSFGGTRSYEQYF.